This T cell receptor (beta chain) originates from a study of breast tumors, draining lymph nodes, adjacent tissues. TCRdb reanalysed the multiplex PCR reads using MiXCR and keeps one entry per CDR3 protein. The sample includes roughly 120,000 distinct CDR3 sequences, about 20% of them seen just once. The CDR3 spans 14 residues. The ends were cut back, 5 bases at V and 1 base at J, with 12 bases in the middle. Per germline, CDR1 SGHRS and CDR2 YFSETQ. Breast cancer patients provided tissue from their axillary draining lymph nodes. The V gene is TRBV5-1, the J gene TRBJ1-1; possibly TRBD1 for D (6 bases). Sequenced sample: axillary lymph node tissue. This sequence was found in a female donor with breast cancer. Some clones in this sample may be carry-over from other donors' samples. The CDR3: CASRVGQQNTEAFF. DNA for the CDR3: TGCGCCAGCAGGGTAGGACAGCAGAACACTGAAGCTTTCTTT. Full variable domain (outside the CDR3, taken from reference TRBV5-1 and TRBJ1-1): KAGVTQTPRYLIKTRGQQVTLSCSPISGHRSVSWYQQTPGQGLQFLFEYFSETQRNKGNFPGRFSGRQFSNSRSEMNVSTLELGDSALYLCASRVGQQNTEAFFGQGTRLTVV.